The rows below give T cell receptor beta chains drawn from one sample of a study of a mutant IDH1 vaccine in newly diagnosed glioma. Antigens of these TCRs are unknown. The table came from immunoSEQ multiplex PCR; TCRdb's copy has only in-frame clones and leaves some out. Of approximately 33,000 clones in the sample, around 75% are singletons; the top ten hold nearly 9%. The specimen comprised PBMCs, sampled from a glioma patient whose treatment included an IDH1 peptide vaccine. The receptors were sampled from a man aged 40-49 years with glioma. Each CDR3 is given with its conserved first and last residue. D genes are given only for firm matches. Clone size is given for some rows only: seen once, a few or many times, or a class if the clone is expanded.

TRBJ2-1 | TRBV19 | NA | NA | 15 | CASRMEGGSYNEQFF | TGTGCCAGTAGAATGGAGGGAGGCTCCTACAATGAGCAGTTCTTC
TRBJ2-3 | TRBV30 | NA | few | 14 | CAWSRLRDADTQYF | TGTGCCTGGAGTAGACTCCGGGACGCAGATACGCAGTATTTT
TRBJ2-1 | TRBV5-1 | NA | NA | 16 | CASSLGLTTVITEQFF | TGCGCCAGCAGCTTGGGCCTTACGACAGTCATTACTGAGCAGTTCTTC
TRBJ2-7 | TRBV4-2 | NA | NA | 17 | CASSQEGDIAGVLEQYF | TGTGCCAGCAGCCAAGAGGGGGACATAGCGGGCGTATTGGAGCAGTACTTC
TRBJ1-4 | TRBV14 | NA | NA | 13 | CASSQENNEKLFF | TGTGCCAGCAGCCAAGAGAATAATGAAAAACTGTTTTTT
TRBJ1-1 | TRBV5-1 | NA | NA | 12 | CASSFAPGEAFF | TGCGCCAGCAGCTTCGCCCCTGGGGAAGCTTTCTTT
TRBJ2-5 | TRBV7-2 | TRBD2 | NA | 15 | CASSLVSGRGETQYF | TGTGCCAGCAGCTTAGTTTCCGGGAGGGGGGAGACCCAGTACTTC
TRBJ2-7 | TRBV29-1 | TRBD1 | NA | 13 | CSVTGTGAYEQYF | TGCAGCGTCACCGGGACAGGCGCCTACGAGCAGTACTTC
TRBJ2-3 | TRBV29-1 | NA | NA | 13 | CSVDSESSDTQYF | TGCAGCGTTGATTCCGAGAGCTCGGATACGCAGTATTTT
TRBJ2-7 | TRBV15 | TRBD2 | NA | 15 | CATSPDSSGRGEQYF | TGTGCCACCAGCCCAGACAGTAGCGGGAGAGGCGAGCAGTACTTC
TRBJ2-3 | TRBV9 | TRBD1 | NA | 16 | CASSVEGQGRTDTQYF | TGTGCCAGCAGCGTAGAGGGACAGGGGAGGACAGATACGCAGTATTTT
TRBJ1-3 | TRBV9 | NA | few | 13 | CASSVVGKNTIYF | TGTGCCAGCAGCGTAGTGGGGAAAAACACCATATATTTT
TRBJ1-4 | TRBV2 | NA | NA | 13 | CASRGGTNEKLFF | TGTGCCAGCAGGGGAGGAACTAATGAAAAACTGTTTTTT
TRBJ2-5 | TRBV7-7 | TRBD2 | NA | 15 | CASSLGGGGSQTQYF | TGTGCCAGCAGCTTAGGCGGGGGGGGGTCCCAGACCCAGTACTTC
TRBJ2-1 | TRBV5-1 | TRBD2 | NA | 15 | CASNLRGGKDYEQFF | TGCGCCAGCAACTTACGGGGGGGAAAAGATTATGAGCAGTTCTTC
TRBJ1-1 | TRBV7-9 | TRBD1 | NA | 14 | CASSPTGLNTEAFF | TGTGCCAGCAGCCCGACAGGGTTGAACACTGAAGCTTTCTTT
TRBJ1-1 | TRBV20-1 | TRBD1 | few | 11 | CSATGGGEAFF | TGCAGTGCAACAGGGGGAGGAGAAGCTTTCTTT
TRBJ2-7 | TRBV10-1 | NA | NA | 14 | CASSDAGARDEQYF | TGCGCCAGCAGTGATGCGGGGGCGCGTGACGAGCAGTACTTC